This TCR beta chain was identified during a study of blood T cell repertoires in COVID-19. Across the whole study: Sample material is recorded as cDNA or gDNA derived from T cells, B-cell-depleted T cells, or PBMCs.

CDR1 is SGHVS and CDR2 is FQNEAQ in the germline V gene. The CDR3 totals 16 residues. Germline trimming cut 5 bases from V and 7 bases from J; bases unmatched to any gene: 10. TCRdb keeps only in-frame clones here, not all; method: immunoSEQ multiplex PCR. The sample shows 86,000 or so clones, 86% of them seen only once. This clone was seen more than once but under ten times. The sequenced material came from peripheral blood. J is TRBJ1-5 and V is TRBV7-8; 11 nucleotides agree with TRBD1. The sequence came from a man over 45 with active or convalescent COVID-19. The CDR3 is CASSPGRTGGGQPQHF. Written as DNA, the CDR3 is TGTGCCAGCAGCCCAGGTAGGACAGGGGGCGGCCAGCCCCAGCATTTT.